This entry lists 15 T cell receptor beta chains sequenced from one sample in a study of blood T cells in healthy people across ages (dated by TCRdb to between 2014 and 2016). Library creation used 5' RACE. This sample was sequenced with an Illumina HiSeq 2500. The second PCR ran for roughly 7 to 12 cycles and used a J-beta primer mix along with a sample-barcoded 5' primer. TCRdb cleaned the public reads at Q25 with fastp, built clones with MiXCR and kept in-frame beta chains. Merged by CDR3 protein, the rows form single entries marked with the most common genes and DNA. Within this sample are over a million distinct CDR3 sequences, with 59% of them counted one time only. The top ten constitute more than 6% of the sample. Material: blood. The receptors were gathered from a man aged 18 to 30 in good health.

The chain has TRBV12-3 or TRBV12-4 and TRBJ2-3; TRBD2 matches at 10 bases. The V and J ends lost 3 bases and 7 bases, in that order; junction bases with no gene match: 16. The CDR3 contains 18 residues. This CDR3 is CASSLGLTAGGPSNTQYF. The CDR3 DNA follows: TGTGCCAGCAGTTTGGGGCTGACAGCGGGAGGGCCTTCAAATACGCAGTATTTT.

This rearrangement joins TRBV2 to TRBJ1-5; D gene uncertain. Trimming took off 2 bases at V and 6 bases at J, with 8 bases between the two ends. From germline, CDR1 is SNHLY and CDR2 FYNNEI. This CDR3 region has 13 residues. The CDR3 loop reads CASSEQPTQPQHF. DNA of the CDR3: TGTGCCAGCAGTGAACAACCTACTCAGCCCCAGCATTTT. Filled out from reference TRBV2 and TRBJ1-5, the complete variable domain reads EPEVTQTPSHQVTQMGQEVILRCVPISNHLYFYWYRQILGQKVEFLVSFYNNEISEKSEIFDDQFSVERPDGSNFTLKIRSTKLEDSAMYFCASSEQPTQPQHFGDGTRLSIL.

This clonotype showed up just a few times. The chain recombines TRBV27 with TRBJ1-1; no reliable D call. The CDR3 runs to 13 residues. The V end was cut by 8 bases, the J end by 1 base, with 11 bases between. Germline V CDR1 and CDR2: MNHEY, SMNVEV (reference sequence). In nucleotides, the CDR3 is TGTGCCAGCGATTACACGGGGAACACTGAAGCTTTCTTT. Its protein is CASDYTGNTEAFF.

This chain's CDR3 is CSAWTRGSYEQYF. Written as DNA, the CDR3 is TGCAGTGCTTGGACTAGGGGGTCCTACGAGCAGTACTTC. J is TRBJ2-7 and V is TRBV20-1, with D perhaps TRBD2 (7 bases). V lost 5 bases and J 1 base, leaving 12 bases between the germline ends. The germline V gene has CDR1 DFQATT and CDR2 SNEGSKA (reference sequence). The CDR3 is 13 amino acids.

V usage is TRBV5-5 and J usage is TRBJ2-3; D uncertain. The V gene's germline CDR1 is SGHKS and CDR2 YYEKEE (reference sequence). V lost 4 bases to trimming and J lost 13 bases, with 16 bases between them. This CDR3 spans 12 amino acids. CDR3 nucleotides: TGTGCCAGCAGCCAAGGACCACCCGGAGAGTATTTT. Amino acids: CASSQGPPGEYF. Variable domain in full (rest from reference TRBV5-5 and TRBJ2-3): DAGVTQSPTHLIKTRGQQVTLRCSPISGHKSVSWYQQVLGQGPQFIFQYYEKEERGRGNFPDRFSARQFPNYSSELNVNALLLGDSALYLCASSQGPPGEYFGPGTRLTVL.

This chain joins TRBV18 and TRBJ2-1; 11 bases match TRBD2. In germline, CDR1 is KGHSH, CDR2 LQKENI. Losses at the gene ends were 5 bases for V and 4 bases for J; bases not matched to a gene: 4. The CDR3 covers 15 residues. For the CDR3, the DNA is TGTGCCAGCTCAGCGGGACTAGCGGATTACAATGAGCAGTTCTTC. This codes for CASSAGLADYNEQFF.

This clonotype was counted between two and nine times. The chain links TRBV4-1 to TRBJ2-7, with 15 bases that match TRBD2. Losses at the gene ends were 3 bases for V and 5 bases for J; bases not matched to a gene: 5. Germline CDR1 MGHRA, CDR2 YSYEKL. The CDR3 runs 16 residues. Written as DNA, the CDR3 is TGCGCCAGCAGCCACGGACTAGCGGGAGGGGGGGACGAGCAGTACTTC. It encodes CASSHGLAGGGDEQYF.

This chain links TRBV2 with TRBJ1-2; D remains ambiguous. Between the trimmed V and J ends, which lost 7 bases and 6 bases, there was a span of 9 bases. Germline values: CDR1 SNHLY, CDR2 FYNNEI. The CDR3 is 11 amino acids. The CDR3 loop reads CASIYMNGYTF. The CDR3 nucleotides are TGTGCCAGCATTTACATGAATGGCTACACCTTC.

This clonotype was counted only a few times. This chain uses TRBV6-2 or TRBV6-3 with TRBJ2-4; D ambiguous. The CDR3 has 13 residues. V lost 4 bases, J lost 4 bases, and 8 bases lay in between. Looked up from germline, CDR1 is MNHEY and CDR2 is SVGEGT. The CDR3 loop reads CASSLRRKNIQYF. The CDR3 nucleotides are TGTGCCAGCAGTTTAAGGCGGAAAAACATTCAGTACTTC.

This clonotype was observed a handful of times. The junction shows a germline mismatch at one end, possibly a read error. This chain connects TRBV7-2 to TRBJ1-2; 8 bases align to TRBD1. Germline CDR1 reads SGHTA; CDR2 reads FQGNSA. The CDR3 is 16 amino acids. The CDR3, as DNA: TGTGCCAGCAGTTTAGGGACAGGTGAAGGTTCGGGCGGCTACACCTTC. Amino acid sequence: CASSLGTGEGSGGYTF.

This chain connects TRBV7-9 to TRBJ2-3, with 7 bases lining up with TRBD1. Germline V lookup: CDR1 SEHNR, CDR2 FQNEAQ (reference sequence). The CDR3 runs 17 residues. Trimming at V came to 5 bases and at J to 1 base, leaving 12 bases not matched to a gene. The CDR3 DNA reads TGTGCCAGCAGCGCCCAACAGGGGCCCTACGGCACAGATACGCAGTATTTT. Translated, it gives CASSAQQGPYGTDTQYF. The complete variable domain, with remaining parts taken from reference TRBV7-9 and TRBJ2-3, reads DTGVSQNPRHKITKRGQNVTFRCDPISEHNRLYWYRQTLGQGPEFLTYFQNEAQLEKSRLLSDRFSAERPKGSFSTLEIQRTEQGDSAMYLCASSAQQGPYGTDTQYFGPGTRLTVL.

This clonotype was seen a few times. The chain joins TRBV11-1 to TRBJ2-5; D is unresolved. This CDR3 contains 14 residues. Germline V gene data show CDR1 as SGHAT and CDR2 as FQDESV (reference sequence). V was pared by 1 base and J by 2 bases, with 8 bases between. CDR3 nucleotides: TGTGCCAGCAGCTTAGACCCTACACAAGAGACCCAGTACTTC. Its protein is CASSLDPTQETQYF.

This chain uses TRBV4-1 with TRBJ2-1; unclear D gene. Deletions cut 1 base from V and 7 bases from J, with 8 bases between. CDR3 size: 13 residues. Germline V gene data show CDR1 as MGHRA and CDR2 as YSYEKL. As DNA, the CDR3 is TGCGCCAGCAGCCAAGGATGGCGGAATGAGCAGTTCTTC. This translates into CASSQGWRNEQFF.

The chain has TRBV20-1 and TRBJ2-1; 10 bases agree with TRBD2. Germline V gene sequence: CDR1 DFQATT, CDR2 SNEGSKA (reference sequence). This CDR3 spans 15 amino acids. Germline trimming cut 0 bases from V and 6 bases from J; bases unmatched to any gene: 5. CDR3 in DNA: TGCAGTGCTAGAGAGTTAGCGGGGGGCGTCAATGAGCAGTTCTTC. This encodes CSARELAGGVNEQFF.

CDR3 DNA sequence: TGCGCCAGCAGCTTGTCTTCAGGGGCAACAGCGGATACGCAGTATTTT. It specifies CASSLSSGATADTQYF. The rearrangement uses TRBV5-1 and TRBJ2-3, with D maybe TRBD1 (6 bases). CDR1 is SGHRS and CDR2 is YFSETQ in the germline V gene. This CDR3 is 16 amino acids long. V lost 1 base, J lost 6 bases, and 18 bases lay in between.